This T cell receptor beta chain stems from a study of memory CD4+ T cells and cytomegalovirus serostatus. The ends were cut back, 8 bases at V and 4 bases at J, with 14 bases in the middle. The CDR3 is 13 amino acids. Germline CDR1 and CDR2: MNHEY and SVGAGI. Assay used: immunoSEQ multiplex PCR; TCRdb lists only in-frame clones, some missing. Of around 50,000 clones listed, roughly three quarters are singletons. The sort gate was single viable CD3+CD4+CD8-CD45RO+ cells for memory CD4+ T cells. The V and J genes are TRBV6-5 and TRBJ1-2; D is undetermined. The source of this sequence is an adult in good health and CMV-seronegative. Sequencing was done on a sample of memory CD4+ T cells from blood. Written as DNA, the CDR3 is TGTGCCAGCCGCCCTAGCCTTGGCTATGGCTACACCTTC. Residues: CASRPSLGYGYTF.